This TCR beta chain came from a study of blood T cell repertoires in COVID-19. For the study at large: Collection of acute and convalescent COVID-19 samples took place in the United States, Italy and Spain. T cells, B-cell-depleted T cells, or PBMCs provided the cDNA or gDNA that served as material.

The CDR3 totals 14 residues. Germline loops: CDR1 LNHNV, CDR2 YYDKDF (reference sequence). Trimming removed 3 bases from V and 7 bases from J; junction bases left unmatched: 6. Produced via immunoSEQ multiplex PCR; TCRdb's table is partial and in-frame only. In the table there are 140,000 or so clones, 79% of which are singletons. The sequenced sample consisted of peripheral blood. This TCR was sampled from a middle-aged man with active or convalescent COVID-19. The gene calls are TRBV15 and TRBJ2-4; TRBD1 matches at 7 bases. The CDR3 coding sequence is TGTGCCACCAGCAGGTCCACAGGGGATAACATTCAGTACTTC. Amino acid sequence: CATSRSTGDNIQYF.